This TCR beta chain was identified in a study of memory CD4+ T cells and cytomegalovirus serostatus. This clone appeared a single time. The germline V gene has CDR1 SGHVS and CDR2 FQNEAQ. The V gene end was trimmed by 2 bases and the J gene end by 7 bases; junction bases not matched to a gene: 13. The CDR3 is 17 amino acids. Single viable CD3+CD4+CD8-CD45RO+ cells were sorted as the memory CD4+ T cells. Positive selection with CD4 microbeads enriched total CD4+ T cells. In the original workflow: After removing out-of-frame reads, around 2,000,000 distinct TCRbeta sequences remained. TCRdb's table, derived via immunoSEQ multiplex PCR, lists solely in-frame clones and lacks some. V, J and clone size are taken as reported in that table, and D and trimming were inferred from the DNA itself. The sample yields tens of thousands of clones, approximately 72% seen once.

The sequence derives from an adult in good health and CMV-seronegative. Some clones in this sample may be carry-over from other donors' samples. The rearrangement joins TRBV7-8 to TRBJ2-2; TRBD2 matches 7 bases. The sample was memory CD4+ T cells from blood. The CDR3 nucleotides are TGTGCCAGCAGCTTATCAACTAGCGAGGGTTTCAACGGGGAGCTGTTTTTT. This encodes CASSLSTSEGFNGELFF.